The clone carrying this T cell receptor (beta chain) was counted between two and nine times. The CDR3 runs to 11 residues. V lost 4 bases and J 14 bases, leaving 13 bases between the germline ends. The sample is drawn from a study of patients and donors after allogeneic stem cell transplantation. TCRdb fed the RT-PCR reads into MiXCR, producing one record per CDR3 protein. Of about 110,000 distinct CDR3 sequences listed, over 30% are singletons. The source of this sequence is a human donor who was either an allogeneic HSCT recipient or a stem cell or donor lymphocyte infusion donor (not recorded which). It is not recorded whose cells these are; they may come from a transplant donor. Sequencing was carried out using blood, either unsorted or a sorted T cell fraction (not recorded which). The rearrangement uses TRBV12-3 or TRBV12-4 and TRBJ2-3; maybe TRBD2 (5 bases). The CDR3 reads CASSSLAPTYF. CDR3 DNA: TGTGCCAGCAGTTCCCTAGCCCCCACGTATTTT.